The 10 T cell receptor beta chains reported below all come from one sample, sequenced in a study of graft-versus-host responses after intestinal transplantation. These TCRs are of unknown antigen specificity. The assay was immunoSEQ multiplex PCR, and TCRdb's table has in-frame clones only and misses some. Counted here are tens of thousands of clones, 90% to 95% occurring once; the ten biggest clones make up more than 0.075%. The sample was unstimulated CD4+ T cells sorted from spleen or lymph node cells, taken before intestinal transplant. These receptors were collected from a human donor who received an intestinal transplant.

V usage is TRBV10-3 and J usage is TRBJ1-1; D gene ambiguous. Looked up from germline, CDR1 is ENHRY and CDR2 is SYGVKD. Trimming took 10 bases from V and 1 from J, leaving 10 bases between them. The CDR3 has 12 amino acids. CDR3 protein: CATGSPNTEAFF. The CDR3 coding sequence is TGTGCCACCGGGTCGCCGAACACTGAAGCTTTCTTT.

This clone was observed a single time. This chain uses TRBV7-2 with TRBJ1-5; tentatively, D is TRBD1 (5 bases). Looked up from germline, CDR1 is SGHTA and CDR2 is FQGNSA. The ends were cut back, 5 bases at V and 1 base at J, with 12 bases in the middle. This CDR3 comprises 15 residues. As DNA, the CDR3 is TGTGCCAGCAGCCCCCGCGGGGGGAGCAATCAGCCCCAGCATTTT. Translation gives CASSPRGGSNQPQHF.

The rearrangement links TRBV5-1 to TRBJ1-6, with 7 bases identical to TRBD1. The CDR3 covers 16 residues. The germline CDR1 and CDR2 sequences are SGHRS and YFSETQ. V lost 4 bases to trimming and J lost 4 bases; unmatched junction nucleotides: 8. CDR3 nucleotides: TGCGCCAGCAGCAGCGCTGACAGGGATTATAATTCACCCCTCCACTTT. Protein: CASSSADRDYNSPLHF.

The gene calls are TRBV9 and TRBJ1-6; a possible D gene is TRBD1 (6 bases). CDR1 and CDR2 from the germline V gene are SGDLS and YYNGEE. V was shortened by 3 bases and J by 3 bases, with 10 bases between the two germline ends. The CDR3 has 15 amino acids. The CDR3 DNA reads as TGTGCCAGCAGCGCGACAGGTCTCTATAATTCACCCCTCCACTTT. This gives the protein CASSATGLYNSPLHF.

CDR3 coding DNA: TGTGCCAGCAGCTTAGCCACATCCCCAGACGTAGCGGGGGCCTACAATGAGCAGTTCTTC. Its protein product is CASSLATSPDVAGAYNEQFF. The V and J genes are TRBV7-6 and TRBJ2-1; 9 nucleotides agree with TRBD2. Trimming at V came to 0 bases and at J to 2 bases, leaving 14 bases not matched to a gene. Germline values: CDR1 SGHVS, CDR2 FNYEAQ. The CDR3 is 20 residues long.

The CDR3 is CASSYQGLAGGELFF. CDR3 DNA: TGTGCCAGCAGTTACCAGGGACTAGCGGGGGGGGAGCTGTTTTTT. The chain uses TRBV6-6 and TRBJ2-2; 13 bases align to TRBD2. J was trimmed by 8 bases and V by 2 bases; bases with no gene match: 2. This CDR3 is 15 amino acids long. Germline V CDR1 and CDR2: MNHNY, SVGAGI (reference sequence).

The chain uses TRBV11-3 and TRBJ2-1, with TRBD2 matching 8 bases. Germline lookup yields CDR1 SGHNT and CDR2 YENEEA. This CDR3 is built from 17 residues. J lost 0 bases, V lost 1 base, and 5 bases had no gene match. The CDR3 reads CASSLVLSGNSYNEQFF. CDR3 nucleotide sequence: TGTGCCAGCAGCTTAGTTCTTAGCGGGAACTCCTACAATGAGCAGTTCTTC.

This chain connects TRBV18 to TRBJ2-7, with 7 nucleotides matching TRBD2. CDR1 KGHSH and CDR2 LQKENI come from the germline V gene. V trimming: 2 bases; J trimming: 5 bases; junction bases outside the gene matches: 18. The length of the CDR3 is 18 residues. For the CDR3, the DNA is TGTGCCAGCTCACCAGGCGGCCACGGAGCGGGGAGGGCCCACGAGCAGTACTTC. The encoded protein is CASSPGGHGAGRAHEQYF.

This clone was recorded a few times. This chain uses TRBV6-6 with TRBJ2-7; the D gene is possibly TRBD1 (6 bases). V dropped 5 bases and J dropped 3 bases, with 17 bases sitting between them. Germline CDR1 is MNHNY and CDR2 is SVGAGI (reference sequence). CDR3 size: 15 residues. The CDR3 DNA sequence: TGTGCCAGCAGTCTGAACAGGGAGTCCAACTACGAGCAGTACTTC. Its protein product is CASSLNRESNYEQYF.

This clone has only one observation. The chain is built from TRBV6-5 and TRBJ2-7; 7 nucleotides match TRBD1. Germline CDR1 is MNHEY and CDR2 is SVGAGI. The V and J ends lost 4 bases and 0 bases, in that order; junction bases with no gene match: 6. This CDR3 has 15 residues. The CDR3 coding sequence is TGTGCCAGCAGTTCACGCACAGGGGCCTCCTACGAGCAGTACTTC. Translation: CASSSRTGASYEQYF.